This record covers a single T cell receptor (beta chain). This sample stems from a study of blood T cell repertoires in COVID-19. The CDR3 has 14 amino acids. V lost 7 bases to trimming and J lost 5 bases; unmatched junction nucleotides: 9. Germline V gives CDR1 MNHEY, CDR2 SMNVEV (reference sequence). Source study methods: Nucleated cell number was recorded as an estimate derived from reference gene primer amplification. Sequenced by immunoSEQ multiplex PCR; TCRdb stores in-frame clones only, minus some. The DNA gave D and trimming, while V, J and clone size come from that table. The sample holds some 260,000 clones, 70% to 85% seen once.

The source of this sequence is a man older than 75 with acute or convalescent COVID-19. V gene TRBV27 combines with J gene TRBJ2-5; TRBD1 aligns across 8 bases. Sample: peripheral blood. The CDR3 sequence: CASKKAGGQETQYF. The CDR3 DNA reads TGTGCCAGCAAAAAAGCAGGGGGCCAGGAGACCCAGTACTTC.